Sequencing of this T cell receptor (beta chain) was carried out in a study of blood T cell repertoires in COVID-19. Assay used: immunoSEQ multiplex PCR; TCRdb lists only in-frame clones, some missing. Among a few hundred thousand clones listed, around 84% were seen once. The ends were cut back, 5 bases at V and 6 bases at J, with 11 bases in the middle. This CDR3 contains 12 residues. Germline-derived CDR1 and CDR2 are SGHTA and FQGNSA. This clonotype was obtained from a human donor in a cohort sampled during active COVID-19. The V call is TRBV7-2, the J call TRBJ2-7; D is perhaps TRBD1 (5 bases). Sequencing input: peripheral blood. Here the CDR3 reads CASSHTGAEQYF. The CDR3 region has the DNA TGTGCCAGCAGCCATACAGGTGCCGAGCAGTACTTC.